This T cell receptor beta chain was found in a study of blood T cells in healthy people across ages. PCR was performed a second time for about 7 to 12 cycles using a sample-barcoded 5' primer and a J-beta primer mix. TCRdb re-analysed the 5' RACE reads in MiXCR, keeping a single row per CDR3 protein. Altogether about 1.6 million distinct CDR3 sequences are present, 34% being singletons, with the ten largest covering 11%. The CDR3 loop spans 16 amino acids. Germline assignment: CDR1 LNHNV and CDR2 YYDKDF (reference sequence). V dropped 10 bases and J dropped 8 bases, with 27 bases sitting between them.

Sequenced input: blood. The receptor's source is a woman aged 30 to 39 in good health. This chain links TRBV15 with TRBJ2-1; weak D call: TRBD2 (5 bases). In DNA, the CDR3 is TGTGCCATCGGCCGGCGGGCTCCCAAGCTAGGGCATGAGCAGTTCTTC. It translates to CAIGRRAPKLGHEQFF.